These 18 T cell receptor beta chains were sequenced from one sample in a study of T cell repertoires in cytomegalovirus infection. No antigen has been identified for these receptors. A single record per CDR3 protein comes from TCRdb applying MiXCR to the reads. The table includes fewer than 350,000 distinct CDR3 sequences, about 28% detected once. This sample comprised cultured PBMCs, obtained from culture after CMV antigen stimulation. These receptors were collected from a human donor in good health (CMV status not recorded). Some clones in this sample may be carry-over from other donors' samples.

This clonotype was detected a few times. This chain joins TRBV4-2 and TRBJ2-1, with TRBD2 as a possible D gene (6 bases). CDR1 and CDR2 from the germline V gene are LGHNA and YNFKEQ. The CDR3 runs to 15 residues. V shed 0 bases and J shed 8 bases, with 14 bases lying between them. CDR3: CASSQEGLDTHEQFF. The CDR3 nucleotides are TGTGCCAGCAGCCAAGAGGGACTTGACACACATGAGCAGTTCTTC.

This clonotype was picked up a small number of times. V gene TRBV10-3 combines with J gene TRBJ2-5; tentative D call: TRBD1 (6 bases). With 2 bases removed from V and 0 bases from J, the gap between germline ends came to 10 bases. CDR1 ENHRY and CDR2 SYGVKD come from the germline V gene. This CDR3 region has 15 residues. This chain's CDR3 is CAISEGGHDQETQYF. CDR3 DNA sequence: TGTGCCATCAGTGAGGGGGGACACGACCAAGAGACCCAGTACTTC.

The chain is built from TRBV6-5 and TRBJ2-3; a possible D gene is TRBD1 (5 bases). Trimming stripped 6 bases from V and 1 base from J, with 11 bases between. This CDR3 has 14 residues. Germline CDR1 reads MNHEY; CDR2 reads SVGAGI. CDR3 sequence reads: CASRSDTGTDTQYF. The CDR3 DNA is TGTGCCAGCAGATCGGACACGGGCACAGATACGCAGTATTTT.

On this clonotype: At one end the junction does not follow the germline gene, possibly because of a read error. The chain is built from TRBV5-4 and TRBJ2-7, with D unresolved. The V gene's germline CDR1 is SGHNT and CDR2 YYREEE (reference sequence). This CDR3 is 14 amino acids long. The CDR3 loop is CASSFRAGNYEQYF. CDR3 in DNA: TGCGCCAGCAGCTTCAGAGCAGGCAATTACGAGCAGTACTTC.

The DNA of the CDR3 is TGCAGTGCGCGGCCCCAAGAGAGAGGCTATGGCTACACCTTC. Translated: CSARPQERGYGYTF. This rearrangement joins TRBV20-1 to TRBJ1-2, with D unclear. Trimming removed 6 bases from V and 4 bases from J, with 18 bases in between. Germline V gene lookup returns CDR1 DFQATT and CDR2 SNEGSKA (reference sequence). The CDR3 is made up of 14 amino acids.

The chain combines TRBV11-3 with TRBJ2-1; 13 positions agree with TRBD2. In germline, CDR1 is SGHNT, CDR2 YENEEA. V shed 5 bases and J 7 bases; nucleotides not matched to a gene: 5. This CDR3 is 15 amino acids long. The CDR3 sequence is CASSRTSGSNNEQFF. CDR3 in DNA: TGTGCCAGCAGCCGGACTAGCGGGAGTAATAATGAGCAGTTCTTC.

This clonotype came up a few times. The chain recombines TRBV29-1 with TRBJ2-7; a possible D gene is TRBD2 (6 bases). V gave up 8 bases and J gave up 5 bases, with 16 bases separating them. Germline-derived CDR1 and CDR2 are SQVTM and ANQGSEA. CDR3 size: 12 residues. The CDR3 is CSPTGGSHEQYF. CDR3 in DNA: TGCAGCCCTACCGGAGGGTCCCACGAGCAGTACTTC.

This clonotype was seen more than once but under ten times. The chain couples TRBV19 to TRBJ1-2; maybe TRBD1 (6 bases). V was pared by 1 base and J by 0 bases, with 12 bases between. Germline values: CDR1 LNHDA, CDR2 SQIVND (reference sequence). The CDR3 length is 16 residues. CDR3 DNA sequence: TGTGCCAGTAGTATAGCTCGACAGGCTGCTAACTATGGCTACACCTTC. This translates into CASSIARQAANYGYTF.

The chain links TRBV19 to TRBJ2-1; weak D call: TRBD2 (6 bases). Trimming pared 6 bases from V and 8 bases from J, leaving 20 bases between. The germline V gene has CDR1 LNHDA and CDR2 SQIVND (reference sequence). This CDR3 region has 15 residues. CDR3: CASSPMRAGFYEQFF. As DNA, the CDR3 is TGTGCCAGTAGCCCAATGAGAGCGGGTTTCTATGAGCAGTTCTTC.

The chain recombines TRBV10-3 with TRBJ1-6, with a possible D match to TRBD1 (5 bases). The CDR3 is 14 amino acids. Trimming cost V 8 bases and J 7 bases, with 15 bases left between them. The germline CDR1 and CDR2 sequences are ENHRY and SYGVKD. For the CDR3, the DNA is TGTGCCATCGCTGAAGGGGCGGCGAATTCACCCCTCCACTTT. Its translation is CAIAEGAANSPLHF.

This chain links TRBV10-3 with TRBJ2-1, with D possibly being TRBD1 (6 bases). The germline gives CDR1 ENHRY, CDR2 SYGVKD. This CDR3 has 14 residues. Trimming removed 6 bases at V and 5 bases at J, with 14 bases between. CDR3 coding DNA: TGTGCCATCAGGGACCGTAGGGGGAACAATGAGCAGTTCTTC. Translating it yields CAIRDRRGNNEQFF.

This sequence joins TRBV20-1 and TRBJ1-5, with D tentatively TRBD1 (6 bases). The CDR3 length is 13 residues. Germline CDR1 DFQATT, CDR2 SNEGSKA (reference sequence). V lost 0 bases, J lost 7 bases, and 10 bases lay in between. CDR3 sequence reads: CSARDTGRQPQHF. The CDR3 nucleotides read TGCAGTGCTAGAGATACAGGGCGGCAGCCCCAGCATTTT.

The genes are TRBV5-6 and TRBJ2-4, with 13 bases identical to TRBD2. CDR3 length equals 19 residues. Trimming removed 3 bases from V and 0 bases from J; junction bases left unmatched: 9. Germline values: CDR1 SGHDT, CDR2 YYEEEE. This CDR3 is CASSYGLAGVLEAKNIQYF. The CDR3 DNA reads TGTGCCAGCAGCTACGGACTAGCGGGAGTATTGGAAGCCAAAAACATTCAGTACTTC.

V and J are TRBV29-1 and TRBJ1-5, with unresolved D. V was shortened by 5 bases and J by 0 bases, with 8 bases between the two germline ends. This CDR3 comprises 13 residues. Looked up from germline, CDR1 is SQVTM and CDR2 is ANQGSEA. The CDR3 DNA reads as TGCAGCGTTAGGAATTATAGCAATCAGCCCCAGCATTTT. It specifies CSVRNYSNQPQHF.

CDR3 protein: CASSEASDRGIGETQYF. The DNA of the CDR3 is TGTGCCAGCAGTGAAGCTTCTGACAGGGGAATCGGGGAGACCCAGTACTTC. The genes are TRBV2 and TRBJ2-5; 8 nucleotides match TRBD1. The trim removed 0 bases at V and 5 bases at J, leaving 11 bases unmatched. This CDR3 comprises 17 residues. Germline V gene sequence: CDR1 SNHLY, CDR2 FYNNEI.

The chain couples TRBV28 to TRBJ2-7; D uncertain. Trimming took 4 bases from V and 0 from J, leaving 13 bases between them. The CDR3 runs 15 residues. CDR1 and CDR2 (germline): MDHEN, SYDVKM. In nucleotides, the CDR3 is TGTGCCAGCAGTTCTCCGGTATCGCTCTCCTACGAGCAGTACTTC. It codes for CASSSPVSLSYEQYF.

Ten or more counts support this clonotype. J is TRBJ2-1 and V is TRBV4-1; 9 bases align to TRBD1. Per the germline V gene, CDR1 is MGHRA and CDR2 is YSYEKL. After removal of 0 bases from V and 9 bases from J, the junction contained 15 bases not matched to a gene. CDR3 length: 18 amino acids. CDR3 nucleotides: TGCGCCAGCAGCCAAGAACAGTATGGGACAGGGATTATGGGTGAGCAGTTCTTC. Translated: CASSQEQYGTGIMGEQFF.

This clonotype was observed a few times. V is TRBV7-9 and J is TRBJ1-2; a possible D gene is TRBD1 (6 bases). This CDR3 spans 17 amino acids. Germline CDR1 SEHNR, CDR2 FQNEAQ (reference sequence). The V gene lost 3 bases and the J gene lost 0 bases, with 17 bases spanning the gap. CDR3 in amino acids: CASSFGAGTTANYGYTF. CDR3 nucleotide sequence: TGTGCCAGCAGCTTCGGGGCAGGGACAACCGCTAACTATGGCTACACCTTC.